This is a list of T cell receptor beta chains from one sample in a study of regulatory T cells in long-lasting Graves disease. TCRdb reprocessed the multiplex PCR reads via MiXCR and lists one record per CDR3 protein. The data show 500,000 or so distinct CDR3 sequences, with around 15% seen just once and under 20% held by the top ten. These same data were also listed under a study on T cells in Graves' hyperthyroidism and ophthalmopathy.

Sequenced material: peripheral blood mononuclear cells (PBMCs), taken at new diagnosis, from a patient treated with antithyroid drugs. These receptors were obtained from a woman aged 45-65 years with Graves disease. Each CDR3 is given with its conserved first and last residue. The order of the fields is clone size, J gene, V gene, D gene, CDR3 DNA, CDR3 protein. A D gene is named only where the DNA matches it firmly. Clone sizes are given selectively: once, few, many, or a class where the clone is expanded.

size: many
J: TRBJ2-3
V: TRBV18
D: TRBD2
DNA: TGTGCCAGCTCACCGCTGAGAGCGGGAGGGCAAGATACGCAGTATTTT
CDR3: CASSPLRAGGQDTQYF

size: NA
J: TRBJ2-1
V: TRBV6-2/TRBV6-3
D: TRBD1
DNA: TGTGCCAGTTTCCGGGGACAGGGTCACTACAATGAGCAGTTCTTC
CDR3: CASFRGQGHYNEQFF

size: many
J: TRBJ2-7
V: TRBV13
D: TRBD2
DNA: TGTGCCAGCAGCTTAAATTTGGGAGGGATTTACGAGCAGTACTTC
CDR3: CASSLNLGGIYEQYF

size: NA
J: TRBJ2-2
V: TRBV6-4
D: TRBD2
DNA: TGTGCCAGCAGGACTAGCAACACAGCCACCGGGGAGCTGTTTTTT
CDR3: CASRTSNTATGELFF

size: few
J: TRBJ2-1
V: TRBV7-9
D: NA
DNA: TGTGCCAGCAGCTTAGCGACTGGGAAGAATGAGCAGTTCTTC
CDR3: CASSLATGKNEQFF

size: many
J: TRBJ2-5
V: TRBV27
D: NA
DNA: TGTGCCAGCAGTTTACTGGCAGGGAATCAAGAGACCCAGTACTTC
CDR3: CASSLLAGNQETQYF

size: NA
J: TRBJ1-2
V: TRBV7-9
D: NA
DNA: TGTGCCAGCAGCCTAGGTTTGGCAGGTTATAACTATGGCTACACCTTC
CDR3: CASSLGLAGYNYGYTF

size: few
J: TRBJ1-1
V: TRBV13
D: TRBD1
DNA: TGTGCCAGCAGCTCCCCCCTACAGGGGCCAGAAGCTTTCTTT
CDR3: CASSSPLQGPEAFF

size: NA
J: TRBJ1-1
V: TRBV19
D: NA
DNA: TGTGCCAGTAGTATCGTAATGGGAAACATGAACACTGAAGCTGTCTTT
CDR3: CASSIVMGNMNTEAVF

size: NA
J: TRBJ2-7
V: TRBV11-2
D: TRBD1
DNA: TGTGCCAGCAGGGACGGACAGGGGGAGGACGAGCAGTACTTC
CDR3: CASRDGQGEDEQYF

size: NA
J: TRBJ2-5
V: TRBV7-8
D: NA
DNA: TGTGCCAGCAGCTTAGAACACTATAGGGGGAAGGAGACCCAGTACTTC
CDR3: CASSLEHYRGKETQYF

size: NA
J: TRBJ2-1
V: TRBV10-3
D: NA
DNA: TGTGCCTCCAACTACGGGGGAGAATACAATGAGCAGTTCTTC
CDR3: CASNYGGEYNEQFF

size: many
J: TRBJ2-4
V: TRBV6-5
D: NA
DNA: TGTGCCAGCAGTTACACAGTAGCCAAAAACATTCAGTACTTC
CDR3: CASSYTVAKNIQYF

size: many
J: TRBJ1-2
V: TRBV7-9
D: NA
DNA: TGTGCCAGCAGCTTCGTTCGGGACGCTACTAACTATGGCTACACCTTC
CDR3: CASSFVRDATNYGYTF

size: many
J: TRBJ2-7
V: TRBV2
D: NA
DNA: TGTGCCAGCAGGCCCGGTCCCTCAGGAGAGCAGTACTTC
CDR3: CASRPGPSGEQYF

size: many
J: TRBJ1-1
V: TRBV10-2
D: TRBD1
DNA: TGCGCCAGCAGGAGACAGGGACGGAACACTGAAGCTTTCTTT
CDR3: CASRRQGRNTEAFF

size: many
J: TRBJ2-1
V: TRBV11-2
D: TRBD1
DNA: TGTGCCAGCAGCTCGGGACAGGCCTACTACAATGAGCAGTTCTTC
CDR3: CASSSGQAYYNEQFF

size: NA
J: TRBJ2-5
V: TRBV7-3
D: TRBD1
DNA: TGTGCCAGCAGCCAGGACAGGGGCTCACAAGGGACCCAGTACTTC
CDR3: CASSQDRGSQGTQYF

size: few
J: TRBJ1-1
V: TRBV29-1
D: NA
DNA: TGCAGCGTTGAAGAATGGGGGGGAGGAGGCACTGAAGCTTTCTTT
CDR3: CSVEEWGGGGTEAFF

size: many
J: TRBJ2-1
V: TRBV7-9
D: TRBD2
DNA: TGTGCCAGCAGCCTATGGACTAGCGGGAGGTACAATGAGCAGTTCTTC
CDR3: CASSLWTSGRYNEQFF

size: NA
J: TRBJ1-6
V: TRBV5-1
D: NA
DNA: TGCGCCAGCAGCCCGGACGGTAATTCACCCCTCCACTTT
CDR3: CASSPDGNSPLHF

size: NA
J: TRBJ2-7
V: TRBV29-1
D: TRBD1
DNA: TGCAGCATATATACCGGGACAGGTACCTACGAGCAGTACTTC
CDR3: CSIYTGTGTYEQYF

size: many
J: TRBJ1-5
V: TRBV24-1
D: TRBD1
DNA: TGTGCCACCAGTAGTCAGGGGGCGCAGCCCCAGCATTTT
CDR3: CATSSQGAQPQHF

size: many
J: TRBJ1-5
V: TRBV20-1
D: NA
DNA: TGCAGTGCTAGAAGGGGATCCTTCAATCAGCCCCAGCATTTT
CDR3: CSARRGSFNQPQHF

size: many
J: TRBJ2-7
V: TRBV20-1
D: NA
DNA: TGCAGTGCTAGAGATCCGCGGGCCTCCTACGAGCAGTACTTC
CDR3: CSARDPRASYEQYF

size: many
J: TRBJ2-1
V: TRBV7-3
D: TRBD2
DNA: TGTGCCAGCAGCTTATTGGGGACTAGCGGGAGTGAGCAGTTCTTC
CDR3: CASSLLGTSGSEQFF

size: few
J: TRBJ2-1
V: TRBV4-1
D: NA
DNA: TGCGCCAGCAGCCAAGGTACAGGGATAAACGAGCAGTTCTTC
CDR3: CASSQGTGINEQFF

size: NA
J: TRBJ1-5
V: TRBV29-1
D: TRBD1
DNA: TGCAGCGTTGCTACAGGGGGCTCGGATCAGCCCCAGCATTTT
CDR3: CSVATGGSDQPQHF

size: many
J: TRBJ2-7
V: TRBV19
D: TRBD2
DNA: TGTGCCAGTAGTATAGAAACTTGGACTAGCGGTATCGCTGAGCAGTACTTC
CDR3: CASSIETWTSGIAEQYF

size: many
J: TRBJ2-5
V: TRBV18
D: TRBD2
DNA: TGTGCCAGCTCACCATCTAGCGGATCACAAGAGACCCAGTACTTC
CDR3: CASSPSSGSQETQYF

size: many
J: TRBJ2-3
V: TRBV28
D: TRBD1
DNA: TGTGCCAGCAGTTTCGGGGACAGGGGAGGAACGCAGTATTTT
CDR3: CASSFGDRGGTQYF

size: few
J: TRBJ1-1
V: TRBV28
D: NA
DNA: TGTGCCAGCAGTTTTTTTGGGGGCGGACAACAACGGGCTTTCTTT
CDR3: CASSFFGGGQQRAFF

size: many
J: TRBJ1-1
V: TRBV6-2/TRBV6-3
D: TRBD1
DNA: TGTGCCAGCAGTTACAGTATGGGACAGGGAGTAAACACTGAAGCTTTCTTT
CDR3: CASSYSMGQGVNTEAFF

size: NA
J: TRBJ1-4
V: TRBV7-9
D: TRBD1
DNA: TGTGCCAGCAGCTTAATGGCGCAGGGGGGGGAAAAACTGTTTTTT
CDR3: CASSLMAQGGEKLFF

size: many
J: TRBJ2-1
V: TRBV28
D: NA
DNA: TGTGCCAGCAGTGAAAGAGATGAGCAGTTCTTC
CDR3: CASSERDEQFF

size: NA
J: TRBJ2-4
V: TRBV13
D: NA
DNA: TGTGCCAGCAGCGAAGCGGTCTTAGCCAAAAACATTCAGTACTTC
CDR3: CASSEAVLAKNIQYF